This note documents a single T cell receptor (beta chain) sequence. The data were taken from a study of read filtering for tumor transcriptome and immune sequencing. Overall study: R-ISS stage counts were about 8 for I, roughly 15 for II, about seven for III. Transcriptome libraries were built from DNase-treated RNA. IR-seq gave about 3.5 to 10.27 million TCR reads per sample; RNA-seq gave roughly 80 to 1,300.

This library used roughly 0.4 ug RNA and molecular barcoded adaptors spanning alpha/delta and beta/gamma chains. One entry per CDR3 protein, called by TCRdb with MiXCR from the reads. Of about 61,000 distinct CDR3 sequences in the sample, roughly 19% were seen once. The CDR3 loop spans 14 amino acids. V was cut by 4 bases and J by 0 bases, with 10 bases left in between. The V gene's germline CDR1 is MNHEY and CDR2 SVGEGT. Input material: a population of CD138-negative cells sorted from bone marrow. V and J are TRBV6-2 or TRBV6-3 and TRBJ2-7; possible D gene TRBD1, 5 bases. The origin of this receptor is a donor aged 40 or older with multiple myeloma. CDR3 coding DNA: TGTGCCAGCAGTTCACGACAGTTCTCCTACGAGCAGTACTTC. Residues: CASSSRQFSYEQYF.